Sequencing of this T cell receptor (beta chain) was carried out in a study of T cell repertoires in cytomegalovirus infection. Whole-study context: Public TCR beta signatures indicated both CMV infection and matching HLA type.

Germline V lookup: CDR1 SGHTA, CDR2 FQGNSA. This CDR3 has 10 amino acids. V shed 4 bases and J shed 8 bases, with 2 bases lying between them. TCRdb reprocessed the reads via MiXCR and lists one record per CDR3 protein. The repertoire holds roughly 300,000 distinct CDR3 sequences, with over 7.5% as singletons. Overall study results and limits: What dominated the ex vivo response were HLA-C-restricted CMV-specific TCR beta clonotypes. Totalled public TCR beta family frequency picked out people who carried CMV plus the relevant HLA.

This clonotype was detected many times. The antigen is not known. The sequence came from a human donor in good health (CMV status not recorded). Some clones in this sample may be carry-over from other donors' samples. Input material: PBMCs. V is TRBV7-2 and J is TRBJ1-4, with D unresolved. The CDR3 region has the DNA TGTGCCAGCAGCTACGAAAAACTGTTTTTT. Residues: CASSYEKLFF.